This TCR beta chain was sequenced for a study of T-cell memory formation after mild COVID-19. Study summary: Largely, the TCR clusters proved donor specific. Study-wide findings and caveats: Some clones that responded were present in memory (sampled pre-infection), which suggests cross-reactive memory joined. A second wave expanding day 15 to 37 was CD4+-biased; contracting clones were balanced. Proof of SARS-CoV-2 specificity was absent for the second-wave clones that crested on day 37.

One entry per CDR3 protein, called by TCRdb with MiXCR from the 5' RACE reads. Found here are about 360,000 distinct CDR3 sequences, approximately 15% of them singletons; the top ten hold about 20%. Details on this clonotype: What it recognizes is unknown.

This receptor was taken from a man between 18 and 29 years old who had mild COVID-19 (a few samples of this study predate the infection). Cell type and time point are not known. The specimen sequenced was PBMCs or a T cell subset sorted from them (not recorded which).

This CDR3 is CASSFFVQGHGYTF. In nucleotides, the CDR3 is TGTGCCAGCAGTTTTTTTGTCCAGGGACATGGCTACACCTTC. The chain couples TRBV12-3 or TRBV12-4 to TRBJ1-2; D might be TRBD1 (5 bases). V lost 3 bases and J lost 6, with 14 bases in between. The CDR3 is made up of 14 amino acids.